The 22 T cell receptor beta chains below come from one sample, sequenced in a study of T cells expressing NK-cell markers. TCRdb re-called the 5' RACE reads; every CDR3 protein appears as one record, without DNA. The table lists 400,000 to 450,000 distinct CDR3 sequences. Input material: blood T cells: a sorted CD56 or NKG2C T cell subset, CD4+ or CD8+ T cells, or bulk PBMC T cells (not recorded which). The receptors were sampled from a woman between 18 and 70 years old in good health.

The chain has TRBV7-2 and TRBJ2-2; TCRdb selects TRBD2, and the lack of DNA leaves this call unchecked. Germline V gene lookup returns CDR1 SGHTA and CDR2 FQGNSA. CDR3 length: 16 amino acids. This chain's CDR3 is CASSLTSGAVTGELFF.

The CDR3 region is CSVGGGGGELFF. The chain uses TRBV29-1 and TRBJ2-2. The CDR3 has 12 residues. Germline CDR1 is SQVTM and CDR2 is ANQGSEA.

The genes are TRBV20-1 and TRBJ1-5; TCRdb reports TRBD1, a call that lacks DNA to check it against. This CDR3 is built from 14 residues. The V gene's germline CDR1 is DFQATT and CDR2 SNEGSKA (reference sequence). CDR3: CSASRDSFNQPQHF.

V usage is TRBV5-1 and J usage is TRBJ2-1; there is no DNA to check the TCRdb D call of TRBD1. From germline, CDR1 is SGHRS and CDR2 YFSETQ. The CDR3 is 13 residues long. CDR3 region: CASTDSSPHEQFF.

This chain connects TRBV4-1 to TRBJ2-1; TCRdb outputs TRBD1, but without DNA this stays unchecked. The CDR3 covers 14 residues. CDR1 and CDR2 (germline): MGHRA, YSYEKL. CDR3 protein: CASSQAPDGNEQFF.

CDR3 sequence reads: CASSARGVGAYEQYF. The J gene is TRBJ2-7, the V gene TRBV5-1; TCRdb proposes TRBD1, but this gene call is untestable without DNA. Germline assignment: CDR1 SGHRS and CDR2 YFSETQ. The length of the CDR3 is 15 residues.

V is TRBV7-2 and J is TRBJ2-6. The CDR3 is made up of 16 amino acids. In germline, CDR1 is SGHTA, CDR2 FQGNSA. The CDR3 protein is CASSLGTNSGANVLTF.

The chain carries TRBV11-1 and TRBJ1-2; TCRdb designates TRBD1, a call that cannot be tested without DNA. This CDR3 has 19 amino acids. Germline CDR1 SGHAT, CDR2 FQDESV (reference sequence). The CDR3 sequence: CASSFPTNSGTGLGYGYTF. Variable domain in full (rest from reference TRBV11-1 and TRBJ1-2): EAEVAQSPRYKITEKSQAVAFWCDPISGHATLYWYRQILGQGPELLVQFQDESVVDDSQLPKDRFSAERLKGVDSTLKIQPAELGDSAMYLCASSFPTNSGTGLGYGYTFGSGTRLTVV.

The gene calls are TRBV4-3 and TRBJ2-5; the TRBD2 assignment by TCRdb is unverifiable without DNA. The length of the CDR3 is 19 residues. The germline gives CDR1 LGHNA, CDR2 YSLEER. The CDR3 sequence: CASSQEWGGASGGEETQYF.

The V call is TRBV12-3 or TRBV12-4, the J call TRBJ1-1. The CDR3 is 13 amino acids. This CDR3 is CASRATQNTEAFF.

The rearrangement joins TRBV12-3 or TRBV12-4 to TRBJ2-2; TCRdb's D gene call, TRBD2, goes unchecked for lack of DNA. The CDR3 loop spans 20 amino acids. CDR3 sequence: CASSLAVSASGRADTGELFF.

V usage is TRBV18 and J usage is TRBJ1-1; the D call of TRBD1 rests on TCRdb alone, since no DNA is present to check it. The CDR3 extends over 15 amino acids. Per the germline V gene, CDR1 is KGHSH and CDR2 is LQKENI. CDR3 region: CASSPPDRAADEAFF.

This sequence joins TRBV5-1 and TRBJ2-3; TCRdb's assignment of TRBD1 cannot be checked, as there is no DNA. From germline, CDR1 is SGHRS and CDR2 YFSETQ. This CDR3 has 15 amino acids. The CDR3 loop is CASSLAAGLPDTQYF.

The chain is built from TRBV5-1 and TRBJ2-3. This CDR3 contains 15 residues. Germline lookup yields CDR1 SGHRS and CDR2 YFSETQ. The CDR3 here is CASSLAVIGTDTQYF.

The CDR3 is CASVNGYEQYF. The chain combines TRBV2 with TRBJ2-7. This CDR3 comprises 11 residues. The germline CDR1 and CDR2 sequences are SNHLY and FYNNEI.

The chain employs TRBV20-1 and TRBJ1-1. Germline V gene lookup returns CDR1 DFQATT and CDR2 SNEGSKA (reference sequence). The CDR3 length is 14 residues. CDR3 region: CSAFALAGNTEAFF.

The chain combines TRBV29-1 with TRBJ2-1; TCRdb returns TRBD2, unconfirmable since there is no DNA. Germline lookup yields CDR1 SQVTM and CDR2 ANQGSEA. The CDR3 runs 13 residues. The CDR3 spells CSGREFPYNEQFF.

The chain employs TRBV5-1 and TRBJ2-7; the TCRdb call, TRBD1, lacks DNA for checking. From germline, CDR1 is SGHRS and CDR2 YFSETQ. The CDR3 extends over 16 amino acids. The CDR3 spells CASSKSGRQGDGEQYF.

The CDR3 loop reads CASSLSAGRHF. The rearrangement uses TRBV5-5 and TRBJ2-5; lacking DNA, the TRBD2 call made by TCRdb goes unchecked. Germline CDR1 is SGHKS and CDR2 is YYEKEE (reference sequence). There are 11 residues in the CDR3.

The genes are TRBV5-6 and TRBJ1-1. Germline V gene lookup returns CDR1 SGHDT and CDR2 YYEEEE. The CDR3 has 14 residues. CDR3 sequence: CASSRETYGTEAFF.

The chain is built from TRBV7-9 and TRBJ1-1; TCRdb outputs TRBD1, but without DNA this stays unchecked. The CDR3 contains 16 residues. Germline CDR1 and CDR2: SEHNR and FQNEAQ (reference sequence). The CDR3 loop reads CASSLPGQYMNTEAFF. Looking up the rest from reference TRBV7-9 and TRBJ1-1 gives the full variable domain: DTGVSQNPRHKITKRGQNVTFRCDPISEHNRLYWYRQTLGQGPEFLTYFQNEAQLEKSRLLSDRFSAERPKGSFSTLEIQRTEQGDSAMYLCASSLPGQYMNTEAFFGQGTRLTVV.

The chain links TRBV18 to TRBJ2-7. CDR3 size: 13 residues. Germline loops: CDR1 KGHSH, CDR2 LQKENI. The CDR3 loop reads CASSPLSPYEQYF.